This T cell receptor beta chain was identified during a study of blood T cells in healthy people across ages (dated by TCRdb to between 2015 and 2016). Study-wide context: In model experiments, template switching captured roughly one uniquely barcoded TCR beta cDNA molecule for every two T cells. Two additional independent replicas of 1 million unique cDNA reads from the same blood draw were analyzed for two donors (one aged 18 to 30 and one aged 80 or older). The study measured age-related changes in TCR beta repertoire diversity using deep sequencing normalized with unique cDNA molecular identifiers. Donors were grouped into four age groups: young (average roughly 16 years), middle-aged (approximately 41), aged (around 56) and long-lived (about 90).

The roughly 38 donors, aged 6 to 90 years, were systemically healthy Caucasian individuals from Russia. About 10 milliliters of peripheral blood were collected from each donor into EDTA-treated Vacutainer tubes. Ficoll-Paque density-gradient centrifugation was used to isolate PBMCs, with at least 6 million per sample. Total RNA, at least 6 micrograms per sample, was extracted from PBMCs with Trizol reagent. Naive CD45RAhigh/CD27high T cell percentages were measured by flow cytometry on a PBMC aliquot from every donor. The receptor library was made with 5' RACE. Data came from an Illumina HiSeq 2500. A second roughly 7 to 12 cycle PCR used a sample-barcoded 5' primer and a J-beta primer mix. Each TCR beta cDNA molecule received a unique molecular identifier from a template-switch 5' adaptor carrying 12 random nucleotides. Each sample yielded at least 3 million CDR3-containing paired-end reads. First-strand cDNA synthesis was performed from all RNA using the Mint cDNA synthesis kit, with priming by a TRBC-specific oligonucleotide. Following uracil-DNA glycosylase treatment, all cDNA underwent a first 18-cycle PCR with the universal primers M1SS and BC2_uni_R. The original pipeline was this. For normalization, 1 million high-quality reads, each with a distinct molecular identifier, were randomly selected from each sample. Reads sharing molecular identifiers were discarded rather than binned into consensus sequences. MiTCR, with a Q25 quality threshold and the strictest error-elimination algorithm, was used for CDR3 identification, clonotype clustering and error correction. A nonparametric unseen species model using Euler transformation provided a lower-bound estimate of total TCR beta diversity. TCRdb ran its own pipeline on the public reads, namely fastp trimming at Q25 and MiXCR clone calling, and kept in-frame beta chains. Entries are consolidated by CDR3 protein sequence, retaining the most common genes and DNA. TCRdb, not the authors, supplied the V and J calls. Present in this sample are more than 450,000 distinct CDR3 sequences, roughly a quarter of which were seen just once. In total, the top ten clones hold approximately 4% of the sample.

This clonotype has only a few counts. Its recognized antigen is unknown. The input lacks base qualities; no much larger clone sits a single base away. CDR1 and CDR2 (SGHRS, YFSETQ) derive from the germline V gene. The CDR3 holds 12 amino acids from the cysteine to the phenylalanine. Only the CDR3 portion is preserved as DNA: 36 bases, with reading frame beginning at the first base. Trimming removed 7 bases from V and 5 bases from J, leaving 12 bases between the germline ends. The study at large found these results: Donor CMV infection status was unknown, potentially confounding age-related changes in expanded clonotypes. Observed TCR beta diversity per million T cells fell roughly linearly with age, and a significant reduction was already apparent by age roughly 40. Observed TCR beta diversity correlated strongly with the percentage of naive T cells measured by flow cytometry. Compared with the aged group, the long-lived group had more naive CD4+ T cells, fewer expanded clones and increased TCR diversity, a pattern suggesting age selection. Total diversity estimates from one million sequenced T cells were considered lower bounds and underestimates. Because profiling used bulk unsorted PBMCs, naive and antigen-experienced compartments could not be compared conclusively.

These records were also assigned to another study, of T cells of mothers and their children. As that second paper reports: Nine systemically healthy Caucasian individuals, comprising three mothers and their six children, were included as donors. cDNA synthesis consumed the entire amount of extracted RNA, loaded at about 1.5 ug RNA in each 15 ul reaction. In the second PCR, sample barcodes and 2-4 random nucleotides were introduced via the M1S primer. Over 9.5 million TCR beta CDR3 reads came from each mother, compared with some 3 million reads from each child. In both related and unrelated pairs, thymic selection shapes the output of TCR recombination in a similar way, with inherited differences having only a minor effect. Normalized repertoire overlap in related mother-child pairs was always slightly higher than in unrelated mother-child pairs, but the difference was never significant. No persistent microchimeric T cell clones were detected, at a sensitivity of approximately 100 clones per million clonotypes. The study used deep NGS to compare TCR beta repertoires of mothers and children, seeking features distinguishing related mother-child pairs from unrelated individuals. The mean age was 40 +/- 4 years for the mothers and approximately 11 +/- 4 years for the children. After adapter ligation with NEBNext reagents, the libraries were sequenced on Illumina HiSeq 2000 with 100+100 nt paired-end reads. To prevent cross-contamination, the mother and child libraries were prepared a month apart and were sequenced in separate runs. Between roughly 500,000 and 2,300,000 distinct TCR beta clonotypes were identified per donor. Naive TCR beta clonotypes were estimated from low-frequency clonotypes matched to each donor's FACS-determined naive share, without sorting.

The rearrangement joined TRBV5-1 to TRBJ2-5, with the D gene too uncertain to name. Sequencing was carried out using blood. The receptor's source is a boy aged 2 to 10 in good health. The CDR3 region reads CASQKGRETQYF. The nucleotide sequence is TGCGCCAGCCAGAAGGGCAGGGAGACCCAGTACTTC.